Presented here are 6 T cell receptor beta chains from one specimen sequenced in a study of cytomegalovirus exposure and HLA in healthy donors. PCR primers comprised 60 Vbeta and 13 Jbeta primers. The data were produced by immunoSEQ multiplex PCR, yet TCRdb's version contains in-frame clones alone and is incomplete. The sample shows 75,000 to 90,000 clones, roughly a tenth of them seen only once. The sequencing sample was made of PBMCs. These receptors were obtained from a man aged 55 to 70 in good health and CMV-seropositive.

V is TRBV28 and J is TRBJ2-3; 14 bases are shared with TRBD2. There are 18 residues in the CDR3. The germline gives CDR1 MDHEN, CDR2 SYDVKM. The J segment lost 0 bases and the V segment lost 6 bases, leaving 8 bases of the junction unmatched. The CDR3 DNA sequence: TGTGCCAGCAGCCCCAGACTAGCGGGGGGGCAAAGCACAGATACGCAGTATTTT. This encodes CASSPRLAGGQSTDTQYF.

This chain connects TRBV5-1 to TRBJ1-5; 7 nucleotides agree with TRBD1. CDR3 size: 16 residues. In germline, CDR1 is SGHRS, CDR2 YFSETQ. Germline trimming cut 0 bases from V and 1 base from J; bases unmatched to any gene: 4. The CDR3 DNA is TGCGCCAGCAGCTTGGAAGGGGGCGCGAGCAATCAGCCCCAGCATTTT. Translated: CASSLEGGASNQPQHF. The full variable domain, completed using reference TRBV5-1 and TRBJ1-5, is KAGVTQTPRYLIKTRGQQVTLSCSPISGHRSVSWYQQTPGQGLQFLFEYFSETQRNKGNFPGRFSGRQFSNSRSEMNVSTLELGDSALYLCASSLEGGASNQPQHFGDGTRLSIL.

CDR3 in DNA: TGCAGCGTTGGTTCCGGGACAGGGGGCTTAGGCTACACCTTC. Amino acids: CSVGSGTGGLGYTF. The genes are TRBV29-1 and TRBJ1-2; 12 bases map to TRBD1. The J segment lost 8 bases and the V segment lost 4 bases, leaving 8 bases of the junction unmatched. Germline loops: CDR1 SQVTM, CDR2 ANQGSEA. The CDR3 length is 14 residues.

V is TRBV5-1 and J is TRBJ2-1, with TRBD2 as a possible D gene (5 bases). Trimming took off 4 bases at V and 2 bases at J, with 13 bases between the two ends. Germline assignment: CDR1 SGHRS and CDR2 YFSETQ. CDR3 length: 15 residues. In DNA form, the CDR3 reads TGCGCCAGCAGCCCACTAGACTTGACCTACAATGAGCAGTTCTTC. Residues: CASSPLDLTYNEQFF.

The rearrangement uses TRBV15 and TRBJ1-2; a weak D match, TRBD1 (6 bases). V gave up 1 base and J gave up 1 base, with 10 bases separating them. The germline V gene encodes CDR1 LNHNV and CDR2 YYDKDF (reference sequence). The CDR3 is 15 residues long. The CDR3 here is CATSRVLQGNYGYTF. The DNA of the CDR3 is TGTGCCACCAGCAGAGTTCTACAGGGTAACTATGGCTACACCTTC.

This sequence joins TRBV19 and TRBJ1-5; D is possibly TRBD1 (5 bases). This CDR3 is 15 amino acids long. The germline V gene has CDR1 LNHDA and CDR2 SQIVND (reference sequence). Trimming stripped 1 base from V and 1 base from J, with 8 bases between. The CDR3 coding sequence is TGTGCCAGTAGTATAGGGGCAGGGAGCAATCAGCCCCAGCATTTT. Residues: CASSIGAGSNQPQHF.